These 26 T cell receptor beta chains originate from one sample sequenced in a study of response to subunit inactivated influenza vaccine. MiXCR was run by TCRdb on the RT-PCR reads, yielding one entry per CDR3 protein. The data show 150,000 to 200,000 distinct CDR3 sequences, more than 10% seen once. These data were also reused for a study on T cells expressing NK-cell markers. That work states: UMIs accompanied the 5'RACE template switching by which TCR beta cDNA was made.

The sample was CD8+ T cells sorted from PBMCs, taken roughly 13 days after vaccination. Source of these receptors: a man aged 50-59 years who received an inactivated influenza vaccine.

V gene TRBV28 combines with J gene TRBJ2-5; 12 nucleotides line up with TRBD2. CDR3 length equals 15 residues. In germline, CDR1 is MDHEN, CDR2 SYDVKM. V was clipped by 5 bases and J by 2 bases; unmatched bases: 3. The CDR3 reads CASSLAGGKQETQYF. Written as DNA, the CDR3 is TGTGCCAGCAGTCTAGCGGGAGGGAAACAAGAGACCCAGTACTTC.

The sample holds a few counts of this clonotype. The CDR3 is CASSPTTSGMYNEQFF. DNA for the CDR3: TGTGCCAGCAGTCCGACGACTAGCGGGATGTATAATGAGCAGTTCTTC. The V gene is TRBV2, the J gene TRBJ2-1; TRBD2 agrees at 11 bases. Germline values: CDR1 SNHLY, CDR2 FYNNEI. The CDR3 has 16 amino acids. Trimming cost V 5 bases and J 7 bases; bases outside gene matches: 10.

In this sample, this clonotype turned up many times. This chain joins TRBV29-1 and TRBJ2-7; D remains unclear. The CDR3 runs 14 residues. Germline lookup yields CDR1 SQVTM and CDR2 ANQGSEA. V was clipped by 0 bases and J by 3 bases, with 12 bases between them. The CDR3 DNA reads TGCAGCGTTGAAGATCGAGCAGGCCGCTACGAGCAGTACTTC. It encodes CSVEDRAGRYEQYF.

V is TRBV19 and J is TRBJ1-1, with a weak D call TRBD1 (5 bases). Per the germline V gene, CDR1 is LNHDA and CDR2 is SQIVND (reference sequence). The CDR3 is 14 amino acids. Trimming took off 6 bases at V and 0 bases at J, with 11 bases between the two ends. Here the CDR3 DNA reads TGTGCCAGTAGCCGACTGACAGTGAACACTGAAGCTTTCTTT. It specifies CASSRLTVNTEAFF.

V usage is TRBV9 and J usage is TRBJ1-1; tentatively, D is TRBD1 (5 bases). The ends were cut back, 1 base at V and 4 bases at J, with 17 bases in the middle. This CDR3 contains 16 residues. From germline, CDR1 is SGDLS and CDR2 YYNGEE. DNA of the CDR3: TGTGCCAGCAGCGTACTCCCGGGGGGACTATCCACTGAAGCTTTCTTT. Amino acids: CASSVLPGGLSTEAFF.

The V call is TRBV25-1, the J call TRBJ2-2; D might be TRBD1 (6 bases). From germline, CDR1 is MGHDK and CDR2 SYGVNS. The CDR3 is made up of 16 amino acids. Trimming took off 4 bases at V and 0 bases at J, with 12 bases between the two ends. The CDR3 sequence is CASSVSGGANTGELFF. The CDR3 coding sequence is TGTGCCAGCAGTGTGAGTGGGGGCGCGAACACCGGGGAGCTGTTTTTT.

This clonotype has only a few counts. The chain carries TRBV12-3 or TRBV12-4 and TRBJ2-3; no definite D call. The CDR3 length is 15 residues. V lost 2 bases and J 7 bases, leaving 16 bases between the germline ends. This chain's CDR3 is CASSLYRARPNTQYF. The DNA of the CDR3 is TGTGCCAGCAGTTTATATAGGGCACGACCTAATACGCAGTATTTT.

CDR3 loop: CASSYRTGADEQYF. Here the CDR3 DNA reads TGTGCCAGCAGTTATCGGACAGGGGCGGACGAGCAGTACTTC. This chain connects TRBV28 to TRBJ2-7, with TRBD1 matching 9 bases. The germline V gene has CDR1 MDHEN and CDR2 SYDVKM. The V gene end was trimmed by 4 bases and the J gene end by 5 bases; junction bases not matched to a gene: 6. CDR3 size: 14 residues.

This CDR3 reads CATSDSTGEKLFF. For the CDR3, the DNA is TGTGCCACCAGTGATTCGACCGGTGAAAAACTGTTTTTT. This rearrangement joins TRBV24-1 to TRBJ1-4; no clear D gene. Germline CDR1 reads KGHDR; CDR2 reads SFDVKD. This CDR3 is 13 amino acids long. V was trimmed by 2 bases and J by 7 bases, leaving 7 bases between them.

This chain links TRBV7-2 with TRBJ2-5, with D possibly matching TRBD2 (6 bases). The V end was cut by 3 bases, the J end by 4 bases, with 15 bases between. CDR3 length: 15 amino acids. Germline loops: CDR1 SGHTA, CDR2 FQGNSA. The CDR3, as DNA: TGTGCCAGCAGCTTGCGGGACCCTCGTAGAGAGACCCAGTACTTC. Protein sequence: CASSLRDPRRETQYF. The entire variable domain, with the rest obtained from reference TRBV7-2 and TRBJ2-5, is as follows: GAGVSQSPSNKVTEKGKDVELRCDPISGHTALYWYRQSLGQGLEFLIYFQGNSAPDKSGLPSDRFSAERTGGSVSTLTIQRTQQEDSAVYLCASSLRDPRRETQYFGPGTRLLVL.

The CDR3 loop reads CASTRVAGEQFF. DNA of the CDR3: TGTGCCAGCACGAGGGTAGCGGGAGAGCAGTTCTTC. The chain uses TRBV25-1 and TRBJ2-1, with TRBD2 identical over 8 bases. Germline assignment: CDR1 MGHDK and CDR2 SYGVNS. The CDR3 totals 12 residues. After removal of 7 bases from V and 10 bases from J, the junction contained 6 bases not matched to a gene.

This clonotype was observed a handful of times. The chain joins TRBV6-2 or TRBV6-3 to TRBJ2-7; D is uncertain. V was trimmed by 0 bases and J by 7 bases, leaving 4 bases between them. CDR1 MNHEY and CDR2 SVGEGT come from the germline V gene. This CDR3 has 11 residues. The CDR3 DNA reads as TGTGCCAGCAGTTACTCCTGGGAGCAGTACTTC. Translating gives CASSYSWEQYF.

The chain links TRBV4-3 to TRBJ2-3, with D tentatively TRBD2 (7 bases). Trimming took 0 bases from V and 6 from J, leaving 19 bases between them. This CDR3 region has 17 residues. CDR1 and CDR2 (germline): LGHNA, YSLEER. The DNA for the CDR3 is TGCGCCAGCAGCCAAGATCTGGGACGGGGGGCCTTGGATACGCAGTATTTT. This translates into CASSQDLGRGALDTQYF.

The rearrangement joins TRBV7-9 to TRBJ2-7; 9 positions match TRBD1. Germline CDR1 and CDR2: SEHNR and FQNEAQ (reference sequence). Trimming at V came to 4 bases and at J to 3 bases, leaving 10 bases not matched to a gene. There are 16 residues in the CDR3. The DNA of the CDR3 is TGTGCCAGCAGCTACTCCCCAGGACAGGGGAACTACGAGCAGTACTTC. This translates into CASSYSPGQGNYEQYF.

The CDR3 coding sequence is TGTGCCAGCAGCTTGTGGATAGGGACAGACCCTTACAATGAGCAGTTCTTC. This sequence encodes CASSLWIGTDPYNEQFF. The V call is TRBV5-6, the J call TRBJ2-1, with 7 nucleotides matching TRBD1. This CDR3 contains 17 residues. With 1 base clipped from V and 4 bases from J, the junction kept 11 bases outside the gene matches. From germline, CDR1 is SGHDT and CDR2 YYEEEE. Full variable domain (outside the CDR3, taken from reference TRBV5-6 and TRBJ2-1): DAGVTQSPTHLIKTRGQQVTLRCSPKSGHDTVSWYQQALGQGPQFIFQYYEEEERQRGNFPDRFSGHQFPNYSSELNVNALLLGDSALYLCASSLWIGTDPYNEQFFGPGTRLTVL.

The V gene is TRBV7-3, the J gene TRBJ2-3; TRBD2 might be the D (6 bases). The CDR3 sequence is 15 residues long. V lost 5 bases to trimming and J lost 3 bases, with 15 bases between them. Germline values: CDR1 SGHTA, CDR2 FQGTGA. CDR3 DNA sequence: TGTGCCAGCAGCCAACTAGCCCGGAGGACAGATACGCAGTATTTT. This translates into CASSQLARRTDTQYF.

This clonotype occurred a few times. The rearrangement links TRBV28 to TRBJ2-7; TRBD1 might be the D (6 bases). Trimming cost V 7 bases and J 2 bases, with 15 bases left between them. Germline CDR1 MDHEN, CDR2 SYDVKM. The CDR3 runs to 14 residues. CDR3: CASILSTGAYEQYF. The CDR3 DNA follows: TGTGCCAGCATCCTATCGACAGGAGCCTACGAGCAGTACTTC.

The sample holds a few counts of this clonotype. The chain has TRBV4-2 and TRBJ2-1; D is uncertain. Deletions cut 1 base from V and 0 bases from J, with 7 bases between. The germline CDR1 and CDR2 sequences are LGHNA and YNFKEQ. The CDR3 extends over 15 amino acids. The CDR3 spells CASSQGLSSYNEQFF. The CDR3 coding sequence is TGTGCCAGCAGCCAAGGACTTAGCTCCTACAATGAGCAGTTCTTC.

The rearrangement links TRBV6-2 or TRBV6-3 to TRBJ2-1; possibly TRBD1 for D (5 bases). This CDR3 spans 16 amino acids. V lost 6 bases and J lost 5, with 20 bases in between. Germline CDR1 MNHEY, CDR2 SVGEGT. CDR3 sequence reads: CASRGGVREGDNEQFF. The CDR3 DNA reads as TGTGCCAGCAGGGGTGGCGTCAGGGAAGGCGACAATGAGCAGTTCTTC.

This clonotype was found a few times. V and J are TRBV27 and TRBJ2-7, with D possibly matching TRBD1 (6 bases). The CDR3 totals 14 residues. Deletions cut 3 bases from V and 4 bases from J, with 13 bases between. The germline CDR1 and CDR2 sequences are MNHEY and SMNVEV (reference sequence). The CDR3 region is CASSLIARGYEQYF. CDR3 nucleotides: TGTGCCAGCAGTTTGATCGCCAGGGGATACGAGCAGTACTTC.

The chain recombines TRBV12-3 or TRBV12-4 with TRBJ1-2; D may be TRBD1 (5 bases). Deletions cut 5 bases from V and 1 base from J, with 14 bases between. The CDR3 sequence is 15 residues long. The CDR3 loop reads CASSPHRSYNYGYTF. Here the CDR3 DNA reads TGTGCCAGCAGTCCGCACAGGAGTTATAACTATGGCTACACCTTC.

Only a few counts were recorded for this clonotype. The rearrangement joins TRBV7-6 to TRBJ2-3, with D tentatively TRBD1 (5 bases). The CDR3 totals 15 residues. Trimming left V 5 bases short and J 3 bases short, with 15 bases between. Germline V lookup: CDR1 SGHVS, CDR2 FNYEAQ. CDR3 sequence (DNA): TGTGCCAGCAGCCCCGAGACAGTCGGAACAGATACGCAGTATTTT. As protein: CASSPETVGTDTQYF.

This clonotype was seen a handful of times. CDR3 amino acids: CASSYSWESGSSYNEQFF. In nucleotides, the CDR3 is TGTGCCAGCAGTTACTCCTGGGAGAGCGGGAGCTCCTACAATGAGCAGTTCTTC. The J gene is TRBJ2-1, the V gene TRBV6-2 or TRBV6-3, with 8 positions matching TRBD2. Germline V CDR1 and CDR2: MNHEY, SVGEGT. This CDR3 has 18 amino acids. The ends lost 0 bases at V and 0 bases at J; junction bases unmatched: 7.

This clonotype was counted a few times. The rearrangement uses TRBV9 and TRBJ2-7, with 9 positions matching TRBD2. CDR3 length equals 15 residues. Germline lookup yields CDR1 SGDLS and CDR2 YYNGEE. The V and J ends lost 0 bases and 4 bases, in that order; junction bases with no gene match: 5. CDR3: CASSVGGSGSYEQYF. Here the CDR3 DNA reads TGTGCCAGCAGCGTAGGAGGTAGCGGGAGTTACGAGCAGTACTTC.

This clonotype was counted at least ten times. V is TRBV12-3 or TRBV12-4 and J is TRBJ2-1; TRBD1 is a possible D gene (6 bases). CDR3 length: 12 amino acids. Trimming removed 5 bases at V and 8 bases at J, with 10 bases between. The CDR3 sequence is CASSIYRDEQFF. The CDR3 DNA follows: TGTGCCAGCAGTATATACAGGGATGAGCAGTTCTTC.

The V call is TRBV12-3 or TRBV12-4, the J call TRBJ2-7, with TRBD1 identical over 8 bases. The J segment lost 4 bases and the V segment lost 0 bases, leaving 11 bases of the junction unmatched. This CDR3 has 17 residues. This CDR3 is CASSLALLGQGFYEQYF. CDR3 sequence (DNA): TGTGCCAGCAGTTTAGCTCTCCTTGGACAGGGATTTTACGAGCAGTACTTC.